This record looks at one TCR beta chain sequence and its context. Trimming cost V 3 bases and J 8 bases, with 10 bases left between them. Per germline, CDR1 SGHAT and CDR2 FQNNGV. The CDR3 covers 12 residues. Produced via immunoSEQ multiplex PCR; TCRdb's table is partial and in-frame only. The repertoire holds some 79,000 clones, with around 94% as singletons. This record belongs to a study of technical replicates of blood from a handful of donors. This chain connects TRBV11-2 to TRBJ1-1, with a weak D call TRBD1 (5 bases). Sequencing was done on a sample of T cells isolated from PBMCs. This receptor was obtained from a human donor in good health. CDR3 DNA sequence: TGTGCCAGCAGCTTGCAGGGACTGGAAGCTTTCTTT. Encoded protein: CASSLQGLEAFF.